This TCR beta chain comes out of a study of memory CD4+ T cells and cytomegalovirus serostatus. Study context: This sample comes from healthy Belgian adults, eight to ten CMV seropositive, 24 seronegative. Findings and caveats of the study: CD4+ memory repertoires contained about two fifths of the 164 reported CMV TCRbeta sequences. The CMV-associated TCR signature appears largely within the CD4+ memory repertoire.

Data came from immunoSEQ multiplex PCR; TCRdb stores just in-frame clones and leaves some out. The sample records tens of thousands of clones, over 60% being singletons. A remark on this clone: Its specificity is unknown.

Single viable CD3+CD4+CD8-CD45RO+ cells were sorted as the memory CD4+ T cells. After thawing, CD4+ T cells were positively selected. The J segment lost 6 bases and the V segment lost 8 bases, leaving 11 bases of the junction unmatched. CDR3 length: 16 amino acids. CDR1 LNHDA and CDR2 SQIVND come from the germline V gene (reference sequence). The chain combines TRBV19 with TRBJ2-6; 9 positions match TRBD1. This receptor was identified in an adult in good health and CMV-seropositive. The sequenced sample consisted of memory CD4+ T cells from blood. This CDR3 is CASRPGTGTMANVLTF. Written as DNA, the CDR3 is TGTGCCAGTCGACCCGGGACAGGGACTATGGCCAACGTCCTGACTTTC.